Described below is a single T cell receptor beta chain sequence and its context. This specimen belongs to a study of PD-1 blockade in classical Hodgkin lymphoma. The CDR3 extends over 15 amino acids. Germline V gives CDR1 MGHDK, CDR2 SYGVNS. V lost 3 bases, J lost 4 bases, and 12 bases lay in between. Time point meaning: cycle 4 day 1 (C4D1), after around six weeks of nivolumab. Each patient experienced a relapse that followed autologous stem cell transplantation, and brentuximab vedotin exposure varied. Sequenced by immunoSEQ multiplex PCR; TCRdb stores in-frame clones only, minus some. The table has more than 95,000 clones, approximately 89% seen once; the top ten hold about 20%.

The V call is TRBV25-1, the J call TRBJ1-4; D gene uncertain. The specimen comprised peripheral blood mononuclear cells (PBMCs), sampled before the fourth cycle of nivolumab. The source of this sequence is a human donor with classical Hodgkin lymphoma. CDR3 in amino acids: CASSEVAAHNEKLFF. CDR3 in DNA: TGTGCCAGCAGTGAGGTTGCGGCTCATAATGAAAAACTGTTTTTT. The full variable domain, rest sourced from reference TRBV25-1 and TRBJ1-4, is EADIYQTPRYLVIGTGKKITLECSQTMGHDKMYWYQQDPGMELHLIHYSYGVNSTEKGDLSSESTVSRIRTEHFPLTLESARPSHTSQYLCASSEVAAHNEKLFFGSGTQLSVL.